Listed below are T cell receptor beta chains from one sample, sequenced in a study of blood T cell repertoires in COVID-19. Generated by immunoSEQ multiplex PCR, the TCRdb table keeps only in-frame clones and is missing some. The profile shows around 150,000 clones, approximately 80% of them singletons. Input material: peripheral blood. All receptors come from a man between 65 and 85 years old with acute or convalescent COVID-19. The CDR3 runs from the conserved cysteine through the conserved F or W. A D gene is named only where the DNA matches it firmly. Rows may omit the clone size; those that give it use once, few, many or a size class.

d_gene,abundance,j_gene,v_gene,CDR3aa,CDR3nt
NA,NA,TRBJ1-3,TRBV10-1,CASSGKLYTIYF,TGCGCCAGCAGCGGGAAACTCTACACCATATATTTT
NA,NA,TRBJ1-3,TRBV28,CASSLIRKSSGNTIYF,TGTGCCAGCAGTTTGATCCGCAAGAGCTCTGGAAACACCATATATTTT
NA,NA,TRBJ2-1,TRBV12-5,CASGFGGTYNEQFF,TGTGCTAGTGGTTTCGGGGGAACCTACAATGAGCAGTTCTTC
TRBD1,NA,TRBJ1-5,TRBV30,CAWSGTGSNQPQHF,TGTGCCTGGAGTGGGACAGGGAGCAATCAGCCCCAGCATTTT
NA,NA,TRBJ1-5,TRBV21-1,CASSGPTGSVPPSSQPQHF,TGTGCCAGCAGCGGCCCGACAGGCTCCGTGCCTCCTAGTAGTCAGCCCCAGCATTTT
NA,NA,TRBJ2-7,TRBV7-9,CASTSFEGAYEQYF,TGTGCCAGCACCTCATTCGAGGGGGCCTACGAGCAGTACTTC
NA,NA,TRBJ2-3,TRBV2,CASSEGQGPTDTQYF,TGTGCCAGCAGTGAAGGGCAGGGCCCTACAGATACGCAGTATTTT
NA,NA,TRBJ2-3,TRBV5-5,CASSRRTGLSTDTQYF,TGTGCCAGCAGCCGACGAACAGGGCTCAGCACAGATACGCAGTATTTT
NA,NA,TRBJ1-1,TRBV6-5,CASSWTDLIAEAFF,TGTGCCAGCAGTTGGACAGACTTAATCGCTGAAGCTTTCTTT
TRBD1,once,TRBJ1-4,TRBV7-3,CASSFQGAATNEKLFF,TGTGCCAGCAGCTTCCAGGGGGCTGCAACTAATGAAAAACTGTTTTTT
NA,NA,TRBJ2-1,TRBV6-2/TRBV6-3,CASSYGGEGNEQFF,TGTGCCAGCAGTTATGGGGGCGAGGGCAATGAGCAGTTCTTC
TRBD2,NA,TRBJ2-1,TRBV9,CASSATGTSANEQFF,TGTGCCAGCAGCGCCACCGGGACTAGCGCCAATGAGCAGTTCTTC
NA,NA,TRBJ1-5,TRBV28,CASSSSGGLSQPQHF,TGTGCCAGCAGTTCATCGGGAGGCCTAAGTCAGCCCCAGCATTTT
NA,NA,TRBJ1-5,TRBV5-5,CASSPLGGHNQPQHF,TGTGCCAGCAGCCCCCTAGGAGGGCATAATCAGCCCCAGCATTTT
NA,NA,TRBJ2-6,TRBV18,CASSLRGISGANVLTF,TGTGCCAGCTCATTAAGGGGGATCTCTGGGGCCAACGTCCTGACTTTC
NA,NA,TRBJ1-1,TRBV21-1,CASSNTGGVRNTEAFF,TGTGCCAGCAGCAACACAGGCGGGGTACGGAACACTGAAGCTTTCTTT
TRBD2,NA,TRBJ2-3,TRBV23-1,CASSQSWREGDTQYF,TGCGCCAGCAGTCAATCCTGGCGGGAGGGGGATACGCAGTATTTT
NA,NA,TRBJ1-5,TRBV19,CASSARQWNQPQHF,TGTGCCAGTAGTGCGCGCCAATGGAATCAGCCCCAGCATTTT
TRBD2,once,TRBJ2-5,TRBV28,CASSLELAGLQETQYF,TGTGCCAGCAGTCTAGAACTAGCGGGGTTGCAAGAGACCCAGTACTTC
NA,NA,TRBJ2-5,TRBV7-2,CASSPQQGGETQYF,TGTGCCAGCAGCCCCCAACAGGGTGGGGAGACCCAGTACTTC
TRBD1,NA,TRBJ1-6,TRBV19,CASSAGQTTSPLHF,TGTGCCAGTAGTGCGGGACAGACAACCTCACCCCTCCACTTT
TRBD2,NA,TRBJ2-7,TRBV5-1,CASSLEGLAGVDYEQYF,TGCGCCAGCAGCTTGGAAGGACTAGCGGGAGTTGACTACGAGCAGTACTTC
TRBD1,NA,TRBJ1-2,TRBV13,CASRTIRDREGDGYTF,TGTGCCAGCAGGACTATCCGGGACAGGGAGGGGGATGGCTACACCTTC
TRBD1,NA,TRBJ1-2,TRBV28,CASSPRQGSHGYTF,TGTGCCAGCAGTCCCCGACAGGGGTCGCACGGCTACACCTTC
TRBD1,NA,TRBJ1-3,TRBV28,CASQTGDWGNTIYF,TGTGCCTCCCAGACAGGGGATTGGGGAAACACCATATATTTT
TRBD1,NA,TRBJ2-7,TRBV24-1,CATSDPKGTGFFEQYF,TGTGCCACCAGTGACCCAAAAGGGACAGGGTTTTTCGAGCAGTACTTC
TRBD1,few,TRBJ1-2,TRBV6-5,CASSYSPAGQGGGYTF,TGTGCCAGCAGCTACTCCCCGGCCGGACAGGGAGGAGGCTACACCTTC